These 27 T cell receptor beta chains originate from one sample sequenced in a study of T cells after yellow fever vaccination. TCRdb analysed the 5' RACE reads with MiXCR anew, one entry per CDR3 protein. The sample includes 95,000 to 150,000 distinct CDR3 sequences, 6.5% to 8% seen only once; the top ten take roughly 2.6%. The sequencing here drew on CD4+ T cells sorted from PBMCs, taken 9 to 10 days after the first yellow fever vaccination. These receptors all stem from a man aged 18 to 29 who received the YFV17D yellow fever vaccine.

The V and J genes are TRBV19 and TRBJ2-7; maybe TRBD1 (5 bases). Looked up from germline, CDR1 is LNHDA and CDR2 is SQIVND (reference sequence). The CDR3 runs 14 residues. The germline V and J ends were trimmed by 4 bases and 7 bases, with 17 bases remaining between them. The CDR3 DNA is TGTGCCAGTAGTAAAGGACACGGTCCCTGGGAGCAGTACTTC. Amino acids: CASSKGHGPWEQYF.

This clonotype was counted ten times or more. The CDR3 sequence is CSASGVPYNEQFF. The CDR3 coding sequence is TGCAGTGCTTCCGGGGTTCCCTACAATGAGCAGTTCTTC. The rearrangement joins TRBV20-1 to TRBJ2-1; D may be TRBD2 (5 bases). The CDR3 has 13 amino acids. V lost 5 bases and J 2 bases, leaving 10 bases between the germline ends. From germline, CDR1 is DFQATT and CDR2 SNEGSKA (reference sequence).

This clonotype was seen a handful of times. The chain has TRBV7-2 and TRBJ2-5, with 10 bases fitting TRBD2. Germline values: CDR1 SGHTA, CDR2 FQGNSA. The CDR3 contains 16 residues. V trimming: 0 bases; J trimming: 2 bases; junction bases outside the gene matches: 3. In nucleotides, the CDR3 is TGTGCCAGCAGCTTAGCCCTACTAGCGGGGCAAGAGACCCAGTACTTC. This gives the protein CASSLALLAGQETQYF.

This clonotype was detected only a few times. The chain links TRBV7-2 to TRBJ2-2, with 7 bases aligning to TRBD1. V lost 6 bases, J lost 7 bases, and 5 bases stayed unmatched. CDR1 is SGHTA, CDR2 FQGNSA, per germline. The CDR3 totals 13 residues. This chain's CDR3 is CASSARGIGELFF. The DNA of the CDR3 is TGTGCCAGCAGTGCCAGGGGGATCGGGGAGCTGTTTTTT.

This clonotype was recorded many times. The CDR3 spells CASSQVGANTQYF. For the CDR3, the DNA is TGCGCCAGCAGCCAAGTAGGGGCCAATACGCAGTATTTT. The chain employs TRBV4-3 and TRBJ2-3, with D perhaps TRBD1 (5 bases). The CDR3 runs 13 residues. Per the germline V gene, CDR1 is LGHNA and CDR2 is YSLEER. The germline V and J ends were trimmed by 1 base and 7 bases, with 9 bases remaining between them.

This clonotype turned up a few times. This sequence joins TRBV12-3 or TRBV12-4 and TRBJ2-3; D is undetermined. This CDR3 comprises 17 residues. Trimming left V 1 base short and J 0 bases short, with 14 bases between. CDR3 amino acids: CASSLVSYVYSTDTQYF. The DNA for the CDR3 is TGTGCCAGCAGTTTAGTGTCGTATGTATATAGCACAGATACGCAGTATTTT.

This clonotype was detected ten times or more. The CDR3 protein is CATLGTDTQYF. The CDR3 nucleotides are TGTGCCACCCTTGGGACAGATACGCAGTATTTT. This chain joins TRBV28 and TRBJ2-3; D remains ambiguous. Trimming stripped 10 bases from V and 3 bases from J, with 8 bases between. Germline CDR1 and CDR2: MDHEN and SYDVKM. The CDR3 has 11 amino acids.

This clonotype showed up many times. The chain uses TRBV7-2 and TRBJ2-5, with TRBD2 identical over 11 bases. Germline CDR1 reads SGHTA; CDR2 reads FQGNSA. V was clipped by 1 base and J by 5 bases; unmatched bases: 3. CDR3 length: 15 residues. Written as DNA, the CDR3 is TGTGCCAGCAGCTTAGTAGCGGGGGGGAGGGAGACCCAGTACTTC. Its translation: CASSLVAGGRETQYF.

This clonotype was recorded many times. DNA for the CDR3: TGTGCCAGCGCCCCTACTACGGGACAGGGGGCCGGTTCACCCCTCCACTTT. Its protein product is CASAPTTGQGAGSPLHF. V usage is TRBV27 and J usage is TRBJ1-6; TRBD1 agrees at 12 bases. Germline-derived CDR1 and CDR2 are MNHEY and SMNVEV (reference sequence). With V trimmed by 8 bases and J by 9 bases, 14 bases remained unmatched. The CDR3 is 17 residues long.

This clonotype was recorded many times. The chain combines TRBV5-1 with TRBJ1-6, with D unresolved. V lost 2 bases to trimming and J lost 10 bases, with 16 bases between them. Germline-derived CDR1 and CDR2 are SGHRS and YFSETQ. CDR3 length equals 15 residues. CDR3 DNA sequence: TGCGCCAGCAGCTTTACGGATTCCTTTGGGTCACCCCTCCACTTT. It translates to CASSFTDSFGSPLHF.

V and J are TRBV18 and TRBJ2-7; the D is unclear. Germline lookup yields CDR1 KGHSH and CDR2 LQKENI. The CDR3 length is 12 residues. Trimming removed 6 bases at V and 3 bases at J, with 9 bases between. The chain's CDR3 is CASSSDFYEQYF. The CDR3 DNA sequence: TGTGCCAGCTCCTCGGATTTCTACGAGCAGTACTTC.

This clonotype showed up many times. CDR3 amino acids: CASVLAGTDTQYF. In nucleotides, the CDR3 is TGTGCCAGCGTCCTAGCGGGGACAGATACGCAGTATTTT. The V gene is TRBV7-2, the J gene TRBJ2-3; TRBD2 matches at 9 bases. After removal of 8 bases from V and 3 bases from J, the junction contained 3 bases not matched to a gene. There are 13 residues in the CDR3. The germline V gene has CDR1 SGHTA and CDR2 FQGNSA.

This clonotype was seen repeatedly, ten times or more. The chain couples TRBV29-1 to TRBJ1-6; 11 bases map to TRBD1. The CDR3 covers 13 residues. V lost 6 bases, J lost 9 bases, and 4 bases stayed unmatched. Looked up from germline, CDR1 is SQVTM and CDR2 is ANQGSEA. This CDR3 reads CSVVDRGLSPLHF. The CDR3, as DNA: TGCAGCGTCGTGGACAGGGGGCTTTCACCCCTCCACTTT.

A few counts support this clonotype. The CDR3 bases are TGTGCCAGCACTTCAAGGCCCTGGACAGGGGGCTTAGAGACCCAGTACTTC. Residues: CASTSRPWTGGLETQYF. The chain is built from TRBV11-1 and TRBJ2-5, with 11 bases that match TRBD1. From germline, CDR1 is SGHAT and CDR2 FQDESV (reference sequence). This CDR3 has 17 amino acids. The ends lost 7 bases at V and 4 bases at J; junction bases unmatched: 14.

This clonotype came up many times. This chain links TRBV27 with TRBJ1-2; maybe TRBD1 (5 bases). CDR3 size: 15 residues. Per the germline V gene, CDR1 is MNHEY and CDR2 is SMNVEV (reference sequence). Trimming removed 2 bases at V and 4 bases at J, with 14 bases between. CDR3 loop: CASSLQGQDSYGYTF. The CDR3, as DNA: TGTGCCAGCAGTTTACAGGGCCAGGATAGCTATGGCTACACCTTC.

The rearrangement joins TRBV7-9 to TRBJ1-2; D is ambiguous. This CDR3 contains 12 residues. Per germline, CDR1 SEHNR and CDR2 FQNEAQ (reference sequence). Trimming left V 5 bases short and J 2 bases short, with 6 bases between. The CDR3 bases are TGTGCCAGCAGCCCTCTAAACTATGGCTACACCTTC. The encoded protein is CASSPLNYGYTF.

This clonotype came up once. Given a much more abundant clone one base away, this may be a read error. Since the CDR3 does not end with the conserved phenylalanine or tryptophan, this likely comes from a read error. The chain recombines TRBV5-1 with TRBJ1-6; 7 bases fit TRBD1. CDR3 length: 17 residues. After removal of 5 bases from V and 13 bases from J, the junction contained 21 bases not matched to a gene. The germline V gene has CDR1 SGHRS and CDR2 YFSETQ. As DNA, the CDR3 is TGCGCCAGCAGTAGAAGTTGGACAGGCGATCACAAAGATCCCCTCCACCTT. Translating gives CASSRSWTGDHKDPLHL.

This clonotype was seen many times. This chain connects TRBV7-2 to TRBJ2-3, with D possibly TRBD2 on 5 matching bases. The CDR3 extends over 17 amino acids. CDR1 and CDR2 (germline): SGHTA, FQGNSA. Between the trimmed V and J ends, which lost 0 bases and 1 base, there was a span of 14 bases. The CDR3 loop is CASSLARRTLRTDTQYF. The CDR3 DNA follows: TGTGCCAGCAGCTTAGCGCGGAGGACTCTGCGCACAGATACGCAGTATTTT.

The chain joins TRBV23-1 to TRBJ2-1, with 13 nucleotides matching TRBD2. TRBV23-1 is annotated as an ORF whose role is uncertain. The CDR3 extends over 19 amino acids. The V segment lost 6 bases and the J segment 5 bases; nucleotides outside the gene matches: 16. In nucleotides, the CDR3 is TGCGCCAGCAGGCCGACCGGGACTAGCGGGGCCATGACAAACAATGAGCAGTTCTTC. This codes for CASRPTGTSGAMTNNEQFF.

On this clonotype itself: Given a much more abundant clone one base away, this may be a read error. The CDR3 region has the DNA TGTGCCAGCAGCTTAGCTCACTACCGGGGAGCCTACGAGCAGTACTTC. As protein: CASSLAHYRGAYEQYF. The rearrangement uses TRBV7-9 and TRBJ2-7; D is perhaps TRBD2 (5 bases). Germline lookup yields CDR1 SEHNR and CDR2 FQNEAQ (reference sequence). Trimming cost V 0 bases and J 2 bases, with 14 bases left between them. The CDR3 is 16 amino acids.

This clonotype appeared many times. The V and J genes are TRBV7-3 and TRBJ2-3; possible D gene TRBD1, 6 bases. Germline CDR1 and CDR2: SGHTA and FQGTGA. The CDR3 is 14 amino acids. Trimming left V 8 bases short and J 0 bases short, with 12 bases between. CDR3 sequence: CASLGAGSTDTQYF. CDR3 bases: TGTGCCAGCCTGGGGGCAGGGAGCACAGATACGCAGTATTTT. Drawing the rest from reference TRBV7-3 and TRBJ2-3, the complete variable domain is GAGVSQTPSNKVTEKGKYVELRCDPISGHTALYWYRQSLGQGPEFLIYFQGTGAADDSGLPNDRFFAVRPEGSVSTLKIQRTERGDSAVYLCASLGAGSTDTQYFGPGTRLTVL.

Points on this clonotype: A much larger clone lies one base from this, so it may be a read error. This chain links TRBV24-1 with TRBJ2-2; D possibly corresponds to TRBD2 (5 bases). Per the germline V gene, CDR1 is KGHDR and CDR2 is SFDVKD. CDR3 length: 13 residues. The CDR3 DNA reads TGTGCCACCAGTGTCGACGGTACCGGGGAGCAGTTTTTT. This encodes CATSVDGTGEQFF.

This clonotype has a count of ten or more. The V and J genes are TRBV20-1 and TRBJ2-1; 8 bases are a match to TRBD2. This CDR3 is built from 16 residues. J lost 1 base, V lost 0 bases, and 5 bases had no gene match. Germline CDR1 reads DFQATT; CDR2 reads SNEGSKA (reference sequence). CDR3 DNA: TGCAGTGCTAGAGATCGGACGGGGGGGTCCTACAATGAGCAGTTCTTC. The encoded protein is CSARDRTGGSYNEQFF.

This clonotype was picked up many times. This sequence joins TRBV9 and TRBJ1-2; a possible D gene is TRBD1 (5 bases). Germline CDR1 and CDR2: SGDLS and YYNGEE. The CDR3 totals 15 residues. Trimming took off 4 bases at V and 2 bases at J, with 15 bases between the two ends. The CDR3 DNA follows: TGTGCCAGCAGCCCCTGGGGGAGCCCGAACTATGGCTACACCTTC. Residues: CASSPWGSPNYGYTF.

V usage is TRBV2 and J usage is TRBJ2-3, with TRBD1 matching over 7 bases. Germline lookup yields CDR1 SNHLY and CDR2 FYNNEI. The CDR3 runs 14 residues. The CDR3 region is CTCTEGALTDTQYF. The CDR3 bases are TGTACCTGCACCGAGGGGGCGCTAACAGATACGCAGTATTTT.

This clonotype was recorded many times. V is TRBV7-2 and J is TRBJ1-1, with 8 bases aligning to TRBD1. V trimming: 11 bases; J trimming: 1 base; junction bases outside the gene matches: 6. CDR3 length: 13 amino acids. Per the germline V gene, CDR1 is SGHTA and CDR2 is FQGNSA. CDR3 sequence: CAGYRGENTEAFF. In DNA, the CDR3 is TGTGCCGGATACAGGGGGGAGAACACTGAAGCTTTCTTT.

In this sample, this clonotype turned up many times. The CDR3 spells CASSQVPGVTQYF. The CDR3 DNA is TGTGCCAGCAGCCAAGTCCCGGGGGTTACGCAGTATTTT. This sequence joins TRBV3-1 and TRBJ2-3, with a weak D call TRBD2 (6 bases). V was shortened by 1 base and J by 8 bases, with 10 bases between the two germline ends. CDR1 is LGHDT, CDR2 YNNKEL, per germline (reference sequence). CDR3 length: 13 amino acids.